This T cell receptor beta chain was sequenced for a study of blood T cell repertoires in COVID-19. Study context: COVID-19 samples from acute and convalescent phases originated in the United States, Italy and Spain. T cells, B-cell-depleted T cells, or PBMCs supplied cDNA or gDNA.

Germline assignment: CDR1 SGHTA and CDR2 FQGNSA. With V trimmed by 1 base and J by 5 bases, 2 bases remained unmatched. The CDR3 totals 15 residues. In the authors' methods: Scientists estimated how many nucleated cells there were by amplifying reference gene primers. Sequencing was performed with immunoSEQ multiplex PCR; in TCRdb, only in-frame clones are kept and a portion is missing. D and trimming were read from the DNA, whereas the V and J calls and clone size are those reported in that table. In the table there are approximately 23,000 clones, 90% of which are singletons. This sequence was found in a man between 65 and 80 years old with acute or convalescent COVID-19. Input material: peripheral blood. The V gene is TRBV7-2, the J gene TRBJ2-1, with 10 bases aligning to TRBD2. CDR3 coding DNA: TGTGCCAGCAGCTTAGAACTAGCGGGAAACAATGAGCAGTTCTTC. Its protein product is CASSLELAGNNEQFF. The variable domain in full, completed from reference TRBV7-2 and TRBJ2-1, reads GAGVSQSPSNKVTEKGKDVELRCDPISGHTALYWYRQSLGQGLEFLIYFQGNSAPDKSGLPSDRFSAERTGGSVSTLTIQRTQQEDSAVYLCASSLELAGNNEQFFGPGTRLTVL.